This T cell receptor (beta chain) was retrieved from a study of T cells in Graves' hyperthyroidism and ophthalmopathy. Findings and limits, study-wide: A 13 V-J signature model discriminated ophthalmopathy versus stable hyperthyroidism.

Amplification of TCR beta CDR3 regions used RNA as the template. The HTBI set primed first-round TCR CDR3 RT-PCR. From the multiplex PCR reads, TCRdb called clonotypes with MiXCR, one entry per CDR3 protein. The sample shows a few hundred thousand distinct CDR3 sequences, less than 20% of them seen only once. The CDR3 contains 12 residues. V was clipped by 6 bases and J by 9 bases, with 12 bases between them. Germline V gives CDR1 MGHRA, CDR2 YSYEKL. In its sample, this clonotype was seen a few times. Antigen unknown. The material sequenced was blood. The receptor was derived from a woman aged 18-30 years with Graves' hyperthyroidism. The chain has TRBV4-1 and TRBJ2-1; D remains ambiguous. CDR3 amino acids: CASRKIWGEQFF. For the CDR3, the DNA is TGCGCCAGCAGAAAAATATGGGGTGAGCAGTTCTTC.